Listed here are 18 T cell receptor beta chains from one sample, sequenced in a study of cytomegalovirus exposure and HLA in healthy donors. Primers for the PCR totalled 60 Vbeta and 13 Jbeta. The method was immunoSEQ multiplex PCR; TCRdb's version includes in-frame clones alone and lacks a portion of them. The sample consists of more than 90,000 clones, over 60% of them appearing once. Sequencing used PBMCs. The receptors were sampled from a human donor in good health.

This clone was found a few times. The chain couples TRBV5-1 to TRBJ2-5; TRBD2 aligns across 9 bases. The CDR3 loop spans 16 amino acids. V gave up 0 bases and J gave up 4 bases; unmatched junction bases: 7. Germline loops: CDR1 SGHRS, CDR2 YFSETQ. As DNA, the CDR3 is TGCGCCAGCAGCTTGGCCGCTAGCGGGAACCCAGAGACCCAGTACTTC. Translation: CASSLAASGNPETQYF.

Here the CDR3 reads CTSSLTSGGAREQYF. In nucleotides, the CDR3 is TGCACCAGCAGCCTCACGAGCGGGGGGGCTAGGGAGCAGTACTTC. The J gene is TRBJ2-7, the V gene TRBV1; the table assigns TRBD2, which was not confirmed against the DNA. TRBV1 corresponds to a pseudogene. The CDR3 has 15 amino acids.

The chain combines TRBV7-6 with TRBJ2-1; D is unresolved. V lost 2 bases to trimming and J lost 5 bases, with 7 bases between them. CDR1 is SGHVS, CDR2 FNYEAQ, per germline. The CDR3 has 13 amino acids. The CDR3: CASSLFRDNEQFF. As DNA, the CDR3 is TGTGCCAGCAGCTTATTCCGGGACAATGAGCAGTTCTTC.

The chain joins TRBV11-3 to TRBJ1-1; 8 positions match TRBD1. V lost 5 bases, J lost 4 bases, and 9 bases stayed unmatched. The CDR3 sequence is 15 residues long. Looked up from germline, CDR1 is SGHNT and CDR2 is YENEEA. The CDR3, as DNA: TGTGCCAGCAGCCCGGGACAGGAGAAGACCACTGAAGCTTTCTTT. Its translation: CASSPGQEKTTEAFF.

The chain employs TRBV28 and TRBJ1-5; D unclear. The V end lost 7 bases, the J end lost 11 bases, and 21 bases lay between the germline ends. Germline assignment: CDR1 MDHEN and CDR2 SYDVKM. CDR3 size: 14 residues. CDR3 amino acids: CASTRSDTAVAQHF. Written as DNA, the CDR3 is TGTGCCAGCACCCGATCCGACACGGCCGTAGCCCAGCATTTT.

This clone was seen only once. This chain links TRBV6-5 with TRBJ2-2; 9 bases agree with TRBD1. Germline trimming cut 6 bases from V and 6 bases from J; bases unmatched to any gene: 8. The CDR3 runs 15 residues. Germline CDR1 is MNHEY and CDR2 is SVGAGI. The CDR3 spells CASSEPQGAAGELFF. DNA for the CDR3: TGTGCCAGCAGCGAACCACAGGGGGCGGCCGGGGAGCTGTTTTTT.

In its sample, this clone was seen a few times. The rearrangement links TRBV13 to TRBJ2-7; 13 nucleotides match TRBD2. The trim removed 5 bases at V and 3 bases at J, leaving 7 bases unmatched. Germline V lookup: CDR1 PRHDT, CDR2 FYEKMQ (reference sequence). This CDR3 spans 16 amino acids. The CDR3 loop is CASSQGLAGVNYEQYF. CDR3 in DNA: TGTGCCAGCAGCCAAGGACTAGCGGGAGTTAACTACGAGCAGTACTTC. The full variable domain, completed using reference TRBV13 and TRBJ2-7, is AAGVIQSPRHLIKEKRETATLKCYPIPRHDTVYWYQQGPGQDPQFLISFYEKMQSDKGSIPDRFSAQQFSDYHSELNMSSLELGDSALYFCASSQGLAGVNYEQYFGPGTRLTVT.

CDR3 in DNA: TGCGCCAGCAGTGGGCAGGGGATTACCTACGAGCAGTACTTC. This encodes CASSGQGITYEQYF. The V and J genes are TRBV10-2 and TRBJ2-5, with D possibly being TRBD1 (6 bases). The assigned J gene may be wrong: the sequence end matches TRBJ2-7 better. CDR1 and CDR2 from the germline V gene are WSHSY and SAAADI. This CDR3 region has 14 residues.

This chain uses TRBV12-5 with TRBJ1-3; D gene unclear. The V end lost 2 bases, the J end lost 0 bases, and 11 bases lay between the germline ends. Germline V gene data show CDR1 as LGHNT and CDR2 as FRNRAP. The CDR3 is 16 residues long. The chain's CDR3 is CASGLYMGRSGNTIYF. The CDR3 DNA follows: TGTGCTAGTGGTTTGTATATGGGCCGCTCTGGAAACACCATATATTTT.

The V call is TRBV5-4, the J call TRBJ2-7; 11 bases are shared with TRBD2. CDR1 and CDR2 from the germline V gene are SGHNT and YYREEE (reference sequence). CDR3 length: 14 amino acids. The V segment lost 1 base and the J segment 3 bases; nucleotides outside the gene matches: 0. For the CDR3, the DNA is TGTGCCAGCAGCTTGACTAGCGGGAGCTACGAGCAGTACTTC. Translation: CASSLTSGSYEQYF.

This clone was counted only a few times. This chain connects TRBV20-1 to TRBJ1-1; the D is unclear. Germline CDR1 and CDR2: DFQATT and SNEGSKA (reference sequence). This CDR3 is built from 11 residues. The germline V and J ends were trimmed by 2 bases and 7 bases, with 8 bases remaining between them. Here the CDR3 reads CSARQDFEAFF. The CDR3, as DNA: TGCAGTGCTAGACAGGACTTTGAAGCTTTCTTT.

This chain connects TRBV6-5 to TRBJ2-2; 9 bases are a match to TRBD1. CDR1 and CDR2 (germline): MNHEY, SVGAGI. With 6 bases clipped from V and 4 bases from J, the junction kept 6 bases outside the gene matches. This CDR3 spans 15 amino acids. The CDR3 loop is CASRTRDRATGELFF. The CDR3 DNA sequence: TGTGCCAGCAGAACTAGGGACAGGGCCACCGGGGAGCTGTTTTTT.

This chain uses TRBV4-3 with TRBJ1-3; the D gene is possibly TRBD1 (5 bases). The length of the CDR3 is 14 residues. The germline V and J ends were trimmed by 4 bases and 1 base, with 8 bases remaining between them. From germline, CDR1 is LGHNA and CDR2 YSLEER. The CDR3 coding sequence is TGCGCCAGCAGCCTCAGGGATTCTGGAAACACCATATATTTT. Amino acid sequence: CASSLRDSGNTIYF.

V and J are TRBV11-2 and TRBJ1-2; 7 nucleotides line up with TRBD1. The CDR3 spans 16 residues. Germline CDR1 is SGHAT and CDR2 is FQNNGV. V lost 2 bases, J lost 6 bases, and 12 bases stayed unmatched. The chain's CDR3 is CASSLTLTGQGDGYTF. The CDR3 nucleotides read TGTGCCAGCAGCTTAACCCTAACGGGCCAGGGGGATGGCTACACCTTC.

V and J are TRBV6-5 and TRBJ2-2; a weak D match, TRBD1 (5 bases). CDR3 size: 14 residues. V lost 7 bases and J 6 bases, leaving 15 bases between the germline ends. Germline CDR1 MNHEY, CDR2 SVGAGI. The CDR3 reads CASKGASGPGELFF. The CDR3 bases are TGTGCCAGCAAAGGGGCATCAGGGCCCGGGGAGCTGTTTTTT.

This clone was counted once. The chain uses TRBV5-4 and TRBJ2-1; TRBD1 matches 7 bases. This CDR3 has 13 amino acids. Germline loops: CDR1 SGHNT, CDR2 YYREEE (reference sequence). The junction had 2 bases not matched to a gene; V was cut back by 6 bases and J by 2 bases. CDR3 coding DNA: TGTGCCAGCACAGGGGGACCCTACAATGAGCAGTTCTTC. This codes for CASTGGPYNEQFF.

The CDR3 reads CAWSDTGTQYF. The DNA for the CDR3 is TGTGCCTGGAGTGACACGGGTACGCAGTATTTT. This rearrangement joins TRBV30 to TRBJ2-3; D unclear. Germline V gives CDR1 GTSNPN, CDR2 SVGIG (reference sequence). The ends were cut back, 1 base at V and 8 bases at J, with 7 bases in the middle. The length of the CDR3 is 11 residues. Filled out from reference TRBV30 and TRBJ2-3, the complete variable domain reads SQTIHQWPATLVQPVGSPLSLECTVEGTSNPNLYWYRQAAGRGLQLLFYSVGIGQISSEVPQNLSASRPQDRQFILSSKKLLLSDSGFYLCAWSDTGTQYFGPGTRLTVL.

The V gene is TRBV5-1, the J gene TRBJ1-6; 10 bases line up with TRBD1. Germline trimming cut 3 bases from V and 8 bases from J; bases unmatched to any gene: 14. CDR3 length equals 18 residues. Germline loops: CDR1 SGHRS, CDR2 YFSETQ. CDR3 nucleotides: TGCGCCAGCAGCTACACCGTCGACAGGGGGCTCCCCCATTCACCCCTCCACTTT. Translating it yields CASSYTVDRGLPHSPLHF.